These 7 T cell receptor beta chains originate from one sample sequenced in a study of blood T cell repertoires in COVID-19 (dated by TCRdb to about 2020). The library was produced with the immunoSEQ multiplex PCR assay. The table comes from immuneACCESS by way of TCRdb, which keeps in-frame sequences with V and J called. Part of the clones is missing from these tables; in studies checked, under half for an unresolved V gene and the rest for unknown reasons. The sample records about 110,000 clones, 75% to 85% of which are singletons. Of the sample, 6.5% to 10% falls within the top ten clones. The sample comprised peripheral blood. These receptors originate from a woman at least 80 years old with active or convalescent COVID-19.

The V call is TRBV29-1, the J call TRBJ1-2; D call uncertain. Germline CDR1 SQVTM, CDR2 ANQGSEA. This CDR3 has 13 residues. V gave up 6 bases and J gave up 4 bases, with 15 bases separating them. This CDR3 is CSVLRDGLYGYTF. The DNA for the CDR3 is TGCAGCGTCCTCAGAGACGGACTCTATGGCTACACCTTC. Full variable domain (missing parts from reference TRBV29-1 and TRBJ1-2): SAVISQKPSRDICQRGTSLTIQCQVDSQVTMMFWYRQQPGQSLTLIATANQGSEATYESGFVIDKFPISRPNLTFSTLTVSNMSPEDSSIYLCSVLRDGLYGYTFGSGTRLTVV.

V and J are TRBV6-4 and TRBJ2-7; weak D call: TRBD2 (6 bases). Trimming left V 6 bases short and J 4 bases short, with 13 bases between. Germline-derived CDR1 and CDR2 are MRHNA and SNTAGT. The CDR3 has 13 amino acids. The CDR3 DNA reads as TGTGCCAGCAGCCCCGAGGAGGGATACGAGCAGTACTTC. It yields the protein CASSPEEGYEQYF.

The J gene is TRBJ2-3, the V gene TRBV5-1; TRBD2 aligns across 7 bases. V shed 7 bases and J 0 bases; nucleotides not matched to a gene: 2. CDR3 length: 13 amino acids. Germline lookup yields CDR1 SGHRS and CDR2 YFSETQ. The CDR3 DNA reads TGCGCCAGCCGGCGGGAGAGCACAGATACGCAGTATTTT. It translates to CASRRESTDTQYF.

This chain joins TRBV12-5 and TRBJ1-2, with a possible D match to TRBD1 (6 bases). This CDR3 spans 15 amino acids. Germline lookup yields CDR1 LGHNT and CDR2 FRNRAP. Trimming took off 4 bases at V and 4 bases at J, with 16 bases between the two ends. The CDR3 reads CASGSGQWGTYGYTF. In nucleotides, the CDR3 is TGTGCTAGTGGTTCGGGACAATGGGGGACCTATGGCTACACCTTC. Full variable domain (missing parts from reference TRBV12-5 and TRBJ1-2): DARVTQTPRHKVTEMGQEVTMRCQPILGHNTVFWYRQTMMQGLELLAYFRNRAPLDDSGMPKDRFSAEMPDATLATLKIQPSEPRDSAVYFCASGSGQWGTYGYTFGSGTRLTVV.

V is TRBV6-5 and J is TRBJ2-2; possibly TRBD2 for D (6 bases). In germline, CDR1 is MNHEY, CDR2 SVGAGI. The CDR3 sequence is 15 residues long. Trimming took 6 bases from V and 4 from J, leaving 15 bases between them. In DNA form, the CDR3 reads TGTGCCAGCAGCCCGGAACGGGGGTCCACCGGGGAGCTGTTTTTT. Protein product: CASSPERGSTGELFF.

This chain links TRBV6-1 with TRBJ2-1; unclear D gene. The CDR3 spans 15 residues. V lost 2 bases to trimming and J lost 0 bases, with 8 bases between them. The germline gives CDR1 MNHNS, CDR2 SASEGT. DNA for the CDR3: TGTGCCAGCAGTGAATTGAGGAACTCCTACAATGAGCAGTTCTTC. Its translation is CASSELRNSYNEQFF.

The gene calls are TRBV10-3 and TRBJ2-1; 7 bases are a match to TRBD1. This CDR3 has 15 residues. V shed 6 bases and J 5 bases; nucleotides not matched to a gene: 10. Germline lookup yields CDR1 ENHRY and CDR2 SYGVKD. The CDR3 here is CAIRKSGQKDNEQFF. As DNA, the CDR3 is TGTGCCATCAGGAAGTCGGGACAGAAAGACAATGAGCAGTTCTTC.